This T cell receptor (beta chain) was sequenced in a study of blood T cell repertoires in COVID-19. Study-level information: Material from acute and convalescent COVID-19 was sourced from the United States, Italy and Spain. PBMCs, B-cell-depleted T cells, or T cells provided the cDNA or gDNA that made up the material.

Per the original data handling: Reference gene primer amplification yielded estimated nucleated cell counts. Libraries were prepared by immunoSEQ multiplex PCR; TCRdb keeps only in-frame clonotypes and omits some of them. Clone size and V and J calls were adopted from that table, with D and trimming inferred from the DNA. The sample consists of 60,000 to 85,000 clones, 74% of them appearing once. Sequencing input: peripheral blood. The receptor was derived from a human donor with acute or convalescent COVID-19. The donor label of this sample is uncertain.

In DNA, the CDR3 is TGTGCCAGCAGCCCGGGACTAGCGTTGGATGAGCAGTTCTTC. Protein: CASSPGLALDEQFF. The chain couples TRBV11-3 to TRBJ2-1; 10 bases fit TRBD2. Losses at the gene ends were 5 bases for V and 8 bases for J; bases not matched to a gene: 6. The CDR3 runs to 14 residues. The germline V gene has CDR1 SGHNT and CDR2 YENEEA.